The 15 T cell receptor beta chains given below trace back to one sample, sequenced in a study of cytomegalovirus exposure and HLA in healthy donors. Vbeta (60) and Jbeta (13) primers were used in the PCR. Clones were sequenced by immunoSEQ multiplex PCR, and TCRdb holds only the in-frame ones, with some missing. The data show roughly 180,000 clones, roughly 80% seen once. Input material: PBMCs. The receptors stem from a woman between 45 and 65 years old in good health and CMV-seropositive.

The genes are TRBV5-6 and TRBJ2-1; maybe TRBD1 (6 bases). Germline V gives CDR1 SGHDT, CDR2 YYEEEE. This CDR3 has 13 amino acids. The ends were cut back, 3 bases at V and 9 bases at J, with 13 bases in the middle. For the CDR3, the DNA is TGTGCCAGCAGCTCCGGGGACACGTCTGAGCAGTTCTTC. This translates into CASSSGDTSEQFF. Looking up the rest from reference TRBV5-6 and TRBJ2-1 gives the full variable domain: DAGVTQSPTHLIKTRGQQVTLRCSPKSGHDTVSWYQQALGQGPQFIFQYYEEEERQRGNFPDRFSGHQFPNYSSELNVNALLLGDSALYLCASSSGDTSEQFFGPGTRLTVL.

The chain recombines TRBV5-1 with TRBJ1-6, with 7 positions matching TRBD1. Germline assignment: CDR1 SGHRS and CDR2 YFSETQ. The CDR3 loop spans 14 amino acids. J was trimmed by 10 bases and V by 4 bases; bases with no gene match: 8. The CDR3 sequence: CASSLAGQRSPLHF. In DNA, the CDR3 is TGCGCCAGCAGCCTTGCGGGACAGAGATCACCCCTCCACTTT. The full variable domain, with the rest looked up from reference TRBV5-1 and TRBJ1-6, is KAGVTQTPRYLIKTRGQQVTLSCSPISGHRSVSWYQQTPGQGLQFLFEYFSETQRNKGNFPGRFSGRQFSNSRSEMNVSTLELGDSALYLCASSLAGQRSPLHFGNGTRLTVT.

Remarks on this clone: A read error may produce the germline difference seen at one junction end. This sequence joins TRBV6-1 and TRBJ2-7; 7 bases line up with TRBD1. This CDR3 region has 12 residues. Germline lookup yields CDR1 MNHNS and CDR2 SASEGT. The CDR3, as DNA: TGTGCCGGCAGGTGGGACAGATACGAGCAGTACTTC. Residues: CAGRWDRYEQYF.

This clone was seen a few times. CDR3 DNA: TGTGCCAGCAGTGAAGGGCTTGGTCACAATCAGCCCCAGCATTTT. Its translation is CASSEGLGHNQPQHF. This chain links TRBV6-1 with TRBJ1-5; D unresolved. Trimming took off 1 base at V and 3 bases at J, with 10 bases between the two ends. Germline-derived CDR1 and CDR2 are MNHNS and SASEGT. This CDR3 has 15 residues.

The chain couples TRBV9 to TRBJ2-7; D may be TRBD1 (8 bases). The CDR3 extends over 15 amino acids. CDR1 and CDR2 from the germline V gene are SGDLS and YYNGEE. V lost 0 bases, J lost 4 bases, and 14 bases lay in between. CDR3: CASSVGLQGGYEQYF. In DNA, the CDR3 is TGTGCCAGCAGCGTAGGGTTACAGGGGGGGTACGAGCAGTACTTC. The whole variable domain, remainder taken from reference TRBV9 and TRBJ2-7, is DSGVTQTPKHLITATGQRVTLRCSPRSGDLSVYWYQQSLDQGLQFLIQYYNGEERAKGNILERFSAQQFPDLHSELNLSSLELGDSALYFCASSVGLQGGYEQYFGPGTRLTVT.

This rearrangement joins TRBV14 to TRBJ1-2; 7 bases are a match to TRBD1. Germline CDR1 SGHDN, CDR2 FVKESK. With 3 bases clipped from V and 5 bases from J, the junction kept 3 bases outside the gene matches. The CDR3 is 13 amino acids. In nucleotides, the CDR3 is TGTGCCAGCAGCCATTCGACAGGGTATGGCTACACCTTC. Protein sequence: CASSHSTGYGYTF.

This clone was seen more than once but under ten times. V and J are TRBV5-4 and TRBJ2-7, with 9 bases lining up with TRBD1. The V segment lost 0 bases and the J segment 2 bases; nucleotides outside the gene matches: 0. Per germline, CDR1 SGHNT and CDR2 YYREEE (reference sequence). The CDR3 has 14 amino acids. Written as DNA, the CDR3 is TGTGCCAGCAGCTTGGGGGACAGGGCCTACGAGCAGTACTTC. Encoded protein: CASSLGDRAYEQYF.

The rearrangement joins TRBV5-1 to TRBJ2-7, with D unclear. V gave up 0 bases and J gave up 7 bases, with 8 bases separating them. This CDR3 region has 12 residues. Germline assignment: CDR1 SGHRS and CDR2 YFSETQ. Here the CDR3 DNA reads TGCGCCAGCAGCTTGGGAGGTGGGGAGCAGTACTTC. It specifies CASSLGGGEQYF.

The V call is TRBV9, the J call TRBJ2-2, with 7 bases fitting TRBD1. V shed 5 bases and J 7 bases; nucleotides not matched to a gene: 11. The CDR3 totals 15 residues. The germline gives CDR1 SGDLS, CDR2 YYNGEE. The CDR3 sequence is CASSSDREMNGELFF. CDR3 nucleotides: TGTGCCAGCAGTTCCGACAGGGAGATGAACGGGGAGCTGTTTTTT.

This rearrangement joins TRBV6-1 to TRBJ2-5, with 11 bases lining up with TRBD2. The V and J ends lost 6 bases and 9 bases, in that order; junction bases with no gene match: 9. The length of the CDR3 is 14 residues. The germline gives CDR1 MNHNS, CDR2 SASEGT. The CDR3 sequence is CASRTISGGASQYF. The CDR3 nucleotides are TGTGCCAGCAGAACGATTAGCGGGGGGGCATCCCAGTACTTC.

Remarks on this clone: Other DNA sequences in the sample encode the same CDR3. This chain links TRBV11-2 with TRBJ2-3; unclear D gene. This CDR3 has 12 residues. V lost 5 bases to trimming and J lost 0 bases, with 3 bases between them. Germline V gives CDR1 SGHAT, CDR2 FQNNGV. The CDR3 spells CASSPSTDTQYF. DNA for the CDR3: TGTGCCAGCAGCCCTAGCACAGATACGCAGTATTTT.

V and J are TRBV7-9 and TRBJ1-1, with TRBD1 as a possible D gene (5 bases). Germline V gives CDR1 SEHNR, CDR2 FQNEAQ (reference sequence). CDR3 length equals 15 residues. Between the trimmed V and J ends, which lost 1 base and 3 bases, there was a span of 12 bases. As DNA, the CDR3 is TGTGCCAGCAGCTTAGGGTCGATCAGGGACACTGAAGCTTTCTTT. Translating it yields CASSLGSIRDTEAFF.

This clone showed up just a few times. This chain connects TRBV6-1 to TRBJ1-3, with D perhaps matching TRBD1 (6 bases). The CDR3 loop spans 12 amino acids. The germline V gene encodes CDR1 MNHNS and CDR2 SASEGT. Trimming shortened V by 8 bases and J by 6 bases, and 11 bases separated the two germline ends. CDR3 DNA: TGTGCCAGCGGGGGCACAGTAAACACCATATATTTT. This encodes CASGGTVNTIYF.

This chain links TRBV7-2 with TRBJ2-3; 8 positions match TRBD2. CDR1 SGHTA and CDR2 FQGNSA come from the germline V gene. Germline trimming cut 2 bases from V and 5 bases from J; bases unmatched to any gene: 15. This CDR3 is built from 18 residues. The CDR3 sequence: CASSLWNFGGAFGDTQYF. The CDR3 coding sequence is TGTGCCAGCAGCTTATGGAACTTCGGGGGGGCATTTGGAGATACGCAGTATTTT.

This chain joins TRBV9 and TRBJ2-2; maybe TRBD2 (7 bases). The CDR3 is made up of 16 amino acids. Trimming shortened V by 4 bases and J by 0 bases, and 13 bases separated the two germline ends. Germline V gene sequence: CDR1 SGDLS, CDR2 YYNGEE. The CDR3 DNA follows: TGTGCCAGCAGCACTTCGGGGGGCTCGAACACCGGGGAGCTGTTTTTT. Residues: CASSTSGGSNTGELFF. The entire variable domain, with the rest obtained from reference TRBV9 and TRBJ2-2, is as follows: DSGVTQTPKHLITATGQRVTLRCSPRSGDLSVYWYQQSLDQGLQFLIQYYNGEERAKGNILERFSAQQFPDLHSELNLSSLELGDSALYFCASSTSGGSNTGELFFGEGSRLTVL.